Each of the 10 T cell receptor beta chains below was sequenced from the same sample in a study of T cells in Graves' hyperthyroidism and ophthalmopathy. Amplified TCR beta CDR3 regions came from RNA transcripts. The HTBI set primed first-round TCR CDR3 RT-PCR. TCRdb reanalysed the multiplex PCR reads using MiXCR and keeps one entry per CDR3 protein. This sample has roughly 400,000 distinct CDR3 sequences, with roughly 25% found just once. Input material: blood. The receptor source for this set is a man aged 50 or older with Graves' hyperthyroidism.

The genes are TRBV10-3 and TRBJ2-5; 7 positions match TRBD1. The CDR3 covers 14 residues. The ends lost 7 bases at V and 0 bases at J; junction bases unmatched: 5. CDR1 and CDR2 (germline): ENHRY, SYGVKD. The CDR3: CAIKSTGHQETQYF. DNA for the CDR3: TGTGCCATCAAATCGACAGGGCACCAAGAGACCCAGTACTTC.

The CDR3 loop reads CATSMGQGSYEQYF. The CDR3 nucleotides read TGTGCCACCAGCATGGGTCAGGGCTCCTACGAGCAGTACTTC. V gene TRBV15 combines with J gene TRBJ2-7; tentatively, D is TRBD1 (5 bases). The germline V and J ends were trimmed by 4 bases and 0 bases, with 10 bases remaining between them. The CDR3 totals 14 residues. Per the germline V gene, CDR1 is LNHNV and CDR2 is YYDKDF (reference sequence).

The chain links TRBV5-1 to TRBJ2-7; 7 nucleotides agree with TRBD1. The J segment lost 1 base and the V segment lost 4 bases, leaving 11 bases of the junction unmatched. Germline values: CDR1 SGHRS, CDR2 YFSETQ. This CDR3 has 16 residues. The CDR3 DNA follows: TGCGCCAGCAGCCCCTCCCCGACAGGGTCTTCCTACGAGCAGTACTTC. Amino acid sequence: CASSPSPTGSSYEQYF.

The chain combines TRBV28 with TRBJ2-7; 11 nucleotides line up with TRBD2. The CDR3 consists of 14 residues. CDR1 is MDHEN and CDR2 is SYDVKM in the germline V gene. Losses at the gene ends were 6 bases for V and 5 bases for J; bases not matched to a gene: 6. The DNA of the CDR3 is TGTGCCAGCAGAACTAGCGGGGGCTTTGACGAGCAGTACTTC. This translates into CASRTSGGFDEQYF.

This clonotype was seen more than once but under ten times. The chain combines TRBV12-3 or TRBV12-4 with TRBJ2-7; the match to TRBD2 covers 9 bases. The V gene end was trimmed by 2 bases and the J gene end by 6 bases; junction bases not matched to a gene: 5. This CDR3 comprises 14 residues. The CDR3 bases are TGTGCCAGCAGTTTACTCTGGACTAGCGCCGAGCAGTACTTC. The encoded protein is CASSLLWTSAEQYF.

This clonotype was observed a few times. This sequence joins TRBV24-1 and TRBJ1-1, with D unclear. CDR1 is KGHDR, CDR2 SFDVKD, per germline. Trimming shortened V by 2 bases and J by 1 base, and 13 bases separated the two germline ends. CDR3 length: 16 residues. CDR3 sequence: CATSDSRSRWNTEAFF. For the CDR3, the DNA is TGTGCCACCAGTGATTCCCGATCACGGTGGAACACTGAAGCTTTCTTT.

As for this clonotype: The junction shows a germline mismatch at one end, possibly a read error. The chain recombines TRBV5-1 with TRBJ1-2; TRBD1 matches at 9 bases. The germline V gene has CDR1 SGHRS and CDR2 YFSETQ. This CDR3 region has 16 residues. The CDR3 region has the DNA TGCGCCAGCAGCCTCCAGACAGGGGGGTACTCCTATGGCTGCACCTTC. Protein: CASSLQTGGYSYGCTF. Based on the CDR3 plus reference TRBV5-1 and TRBJ1-2, the full variable domain is KAGVTQTPRYLIKTRGQQVTLSCSPISGHRSVSWYQQTPGQGLQFLFEYFSETQRNKGNFPGRFSGRQFSNSRSEMNVSTLELGDSALYLCASSLQTGGYSYGCTFGSGTRLTVV.

The sample holds many counts of this clonotype. The V gene is TRBV7-6, the J gene TRBJ2-3, with TRBD2 matching 8 bases. The CDR3 covers 16 residues. Germline V gene data show CDR1 as SGHVS and CDR2 as FNYEAQ. V lost 0 bases, J lost 6 bases, and 8 bases stayed unmatched. CDR3 loop: CASSLAAGEGSDTQYF. CDR3 DNA: TGTGCCAGCAGCTTAGCAGCGGGGGAAGGGTCGGATACGCAGTATTTT.

This clonotype was observed a handful of times. J is TRBJ1-1 and V is TRBV6-2 or TRBV6-3; D unresolved. Looked up from germline, CDR1 is MNHEY and CDR2 is SVGEGT. This CDR3 contains 14 residues. V lost 5 bases and J lost 4, with 14 bases in between. DNA for the CDR3: TGTGCCAGCAGTGTCGGACCCCGGAGCACTGAAGCTTTCTTT. Protein: CASSVGPRSTEAFF.

CDR3 amino acids: CASNRDGNQPQHF. The CDR3 nucleotides are TGTGCCAGCAACCGAGACGGAAATCAGCCCCAGCATTTT. This rearrangement joins TRBV2 to TRBJ1-5; D not certain. The V gene lost 7 bases and the J gene lost 4 bases, with 11 bases spanning the gap. The CDR3 runs to 13 residues. The V gene's germline CDR1 is SNHLY and CDR2 FYNNEI.